Included here is one T cell receptor beta chain sequence, with context. This table comes from immunoSEQ multiplex PCR, and its TCRdb copy is limited to in-frame clones, with some not included. The sample carries hundreds of thousands of clones, approximately 88% recorded once. The CDR3 is 14 residues long. V was shortened by 2 bases and J by 7 bases, with 12 bases between the two germline ends. Germline CDR1 and CDR2: ENHRY and SYGVKD. These data come from a study of blood T cell repertoires in COVID-19. The chain carries TRBV10-3 and TRBJ2-1; a possible D gene is TRBD2 (6 bases). The sequencing sample was made of peripheral blood. The receptor's source is a woman between 25 and 40 years old who had recovered from COVID-19. The CDR3 region is CAISEPLAGNEQFF. The CDR3, as DNA: TGTGCCATCAGTGAGCCACTAGCAGGGAATGAGCAGTTCTTC.